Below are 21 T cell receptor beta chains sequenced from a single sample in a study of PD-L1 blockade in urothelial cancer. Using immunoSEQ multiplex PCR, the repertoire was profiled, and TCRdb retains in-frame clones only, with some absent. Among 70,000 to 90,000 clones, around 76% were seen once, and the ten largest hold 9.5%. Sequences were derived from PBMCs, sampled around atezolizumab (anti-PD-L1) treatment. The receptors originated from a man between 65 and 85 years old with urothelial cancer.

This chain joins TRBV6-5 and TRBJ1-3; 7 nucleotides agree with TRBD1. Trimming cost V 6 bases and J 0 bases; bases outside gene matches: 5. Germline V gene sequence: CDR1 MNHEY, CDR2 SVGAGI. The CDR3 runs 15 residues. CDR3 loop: CASRPTGLSGNTIYF. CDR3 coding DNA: TGTGCCAGCAGACCGACAGGGCTCTCTGGAAACACCATATATTTT.

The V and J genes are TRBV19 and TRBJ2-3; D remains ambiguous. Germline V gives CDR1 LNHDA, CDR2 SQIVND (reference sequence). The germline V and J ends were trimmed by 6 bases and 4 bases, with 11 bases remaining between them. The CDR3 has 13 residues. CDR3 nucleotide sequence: TGTGCCAGTAGACCCCGAGAGTCAGATACGCAGTATTTT. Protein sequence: CASRPRESDTQYF.

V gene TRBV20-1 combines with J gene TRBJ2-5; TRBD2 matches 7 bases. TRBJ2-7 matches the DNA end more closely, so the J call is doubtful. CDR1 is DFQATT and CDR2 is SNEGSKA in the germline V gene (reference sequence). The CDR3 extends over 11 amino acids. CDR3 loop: CSARTSYEQYF. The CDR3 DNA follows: TGCAGTGCCAGGACTAGCTACGAGCAGTACTTC.

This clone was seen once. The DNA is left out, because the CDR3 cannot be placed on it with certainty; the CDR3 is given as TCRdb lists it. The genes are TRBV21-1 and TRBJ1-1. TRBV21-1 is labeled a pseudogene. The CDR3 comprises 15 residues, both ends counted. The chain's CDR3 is CASSASAGWGGGAFF.

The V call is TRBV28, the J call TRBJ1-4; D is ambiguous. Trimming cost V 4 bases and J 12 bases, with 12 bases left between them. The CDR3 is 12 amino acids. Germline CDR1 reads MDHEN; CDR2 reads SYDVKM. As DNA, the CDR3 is TGTGCCAGCAGTTCCACAGAGTACGAACTGTTTTTT. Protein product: CASSSTEYELFF.

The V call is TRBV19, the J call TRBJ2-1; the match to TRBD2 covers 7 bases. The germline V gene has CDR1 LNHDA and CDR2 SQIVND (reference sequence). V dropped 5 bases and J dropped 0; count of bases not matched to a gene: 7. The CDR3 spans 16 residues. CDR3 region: CASSVSRDYSYNEQFF. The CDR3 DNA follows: TGTGCCAGTAGTGTTAGCCGGGACTACTCCTACAATGAGCAGTTCTTC.

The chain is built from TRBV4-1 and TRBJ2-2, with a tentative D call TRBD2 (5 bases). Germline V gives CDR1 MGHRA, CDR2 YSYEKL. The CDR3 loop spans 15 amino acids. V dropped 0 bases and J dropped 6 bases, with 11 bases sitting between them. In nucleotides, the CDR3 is TGCGCCAGCAGCCAAGATAGGGAGACGGCCGGGGAGCTGTTTTTT. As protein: CASSQDRETAGELFF.

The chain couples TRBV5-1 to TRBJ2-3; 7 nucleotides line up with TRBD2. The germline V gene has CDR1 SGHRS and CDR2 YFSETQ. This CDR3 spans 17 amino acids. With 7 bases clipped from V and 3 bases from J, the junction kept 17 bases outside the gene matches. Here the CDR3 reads CASSDPRGGDGTDTQYF. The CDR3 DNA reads TGCGCCAGCTCTGACCCACGCGGGGGAGACGGGACAGATACGCAGTATTTT. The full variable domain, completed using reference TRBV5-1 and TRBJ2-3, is KAGVTQTPRYLIKTRGQQVTLSCSPISGHRSVSWYQQTPGQGLQFLFEYFSETQRNKGNFPGRFSGRQFSNSRSEMNVSTLELGDSALYLCASSDPRGGDGTDTQYFGPGTRLTVL.

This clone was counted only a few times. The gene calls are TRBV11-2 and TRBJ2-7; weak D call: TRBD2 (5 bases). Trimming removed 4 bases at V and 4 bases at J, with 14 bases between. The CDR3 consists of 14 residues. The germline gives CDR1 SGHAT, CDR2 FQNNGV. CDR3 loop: CASSSGVNGYEQYF. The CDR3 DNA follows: TGTGCCAGCAGCTCCGGGGTAAATGGGTACGAGCAGTACTTC.

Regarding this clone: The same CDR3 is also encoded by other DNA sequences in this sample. In DNA, the CDR3 is TGTGCCAGCAGCGTAGGTCAGTCGAACACTGAAGCTTTCTTT. This encodes CASSVGQSNTEAFF. The chain is built from TRBV9 and TRBJ1-1; no reliable D call. CDR3 length: 14 residues. Germline V gene lookup returns CDR1 SGDLS and CDR2 YYNGEE. V lost 0 bases, J lost 1 base, and 7 bases lay in between.

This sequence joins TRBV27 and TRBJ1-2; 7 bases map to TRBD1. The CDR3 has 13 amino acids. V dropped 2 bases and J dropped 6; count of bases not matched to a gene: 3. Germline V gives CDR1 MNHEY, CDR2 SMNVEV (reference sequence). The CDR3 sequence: CASSLVQGDGYTF. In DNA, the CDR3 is TGTGCCAGCAGTTTAGTGCAGGGGGATGGCTACACCTTC.

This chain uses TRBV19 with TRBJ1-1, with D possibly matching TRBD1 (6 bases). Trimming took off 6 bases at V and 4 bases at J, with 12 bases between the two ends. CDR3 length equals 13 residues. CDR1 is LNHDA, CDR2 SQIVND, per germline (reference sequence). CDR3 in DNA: TGTGCCAGTAGAGACAGGATGGCCACTGAAGCTTTCTTT. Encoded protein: CASRDRMATEAFF.

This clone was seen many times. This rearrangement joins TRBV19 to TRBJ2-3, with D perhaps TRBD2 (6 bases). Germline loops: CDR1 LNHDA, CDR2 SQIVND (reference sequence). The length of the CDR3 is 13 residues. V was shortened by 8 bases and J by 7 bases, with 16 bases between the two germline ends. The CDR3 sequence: CASSPGDLNTQYF. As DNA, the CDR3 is TGTGCCAGTTCACCGGGGGATTTGAATACGCAGTATTTT.

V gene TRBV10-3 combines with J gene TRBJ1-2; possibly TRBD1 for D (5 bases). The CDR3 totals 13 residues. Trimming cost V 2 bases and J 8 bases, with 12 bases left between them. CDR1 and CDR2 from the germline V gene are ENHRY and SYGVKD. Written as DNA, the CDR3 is TGTGCCATCAGTGAGACAGCAGGGCTAGGCTACACCTTC. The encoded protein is CAISETAGLGYTF.

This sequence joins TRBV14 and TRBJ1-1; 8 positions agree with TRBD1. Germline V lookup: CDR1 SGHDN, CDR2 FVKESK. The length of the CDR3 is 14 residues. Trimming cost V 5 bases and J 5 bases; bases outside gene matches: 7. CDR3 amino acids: CASSARQGMTEAFF. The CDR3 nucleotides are TGTGCCAGCAGCGCAAGACAGGGGATGACTGAAGCTTTCTTT. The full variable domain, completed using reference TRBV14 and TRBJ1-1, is EAGVTQFPSHSVIEKGQTVTLRCDPISGHDNLYWYRRVMGKEIKFLLHFVKESKQDESGMPNNRFLAERTGGTYSTLKVQPAELEDSGVYFCASSARQGMTEAFFGQGTRLTVV.

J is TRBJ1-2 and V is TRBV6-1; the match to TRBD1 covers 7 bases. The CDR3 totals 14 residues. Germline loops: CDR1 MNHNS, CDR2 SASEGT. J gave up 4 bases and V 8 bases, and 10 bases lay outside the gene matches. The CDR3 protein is CASRRTGDIYGYTF. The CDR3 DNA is TGTGCCAGCCGCAGAACAGGGGACATCTATGGCTACACCTTC.

CDR3 loop: CASSRTPGLAMGTQYF. The CDR3 bases are TGTGCCAGCAGCCGTACCCCGGGACTAGCGATGGGTACGCAGTATTTT. The V and J genes are TRBV27 and TRBJ2-3; 10 bases fit TRBD2. J lost 8 bases, V lost 6 bases, and 14 bases had no gene match. The CDR3 has 16 amino acids. Germline assignment: CDR1 MNHEY and CDR2 SMNVEV (reference sequence).

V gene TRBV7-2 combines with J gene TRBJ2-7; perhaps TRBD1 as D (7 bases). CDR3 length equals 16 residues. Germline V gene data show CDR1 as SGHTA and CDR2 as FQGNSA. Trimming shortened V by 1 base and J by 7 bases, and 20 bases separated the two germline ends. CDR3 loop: CASSLVAGQTLREQYF. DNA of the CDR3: TGTGCCAGCAGCTTAGTCGCGGGACAGACTTTACGAGAGCAGTACTTC.

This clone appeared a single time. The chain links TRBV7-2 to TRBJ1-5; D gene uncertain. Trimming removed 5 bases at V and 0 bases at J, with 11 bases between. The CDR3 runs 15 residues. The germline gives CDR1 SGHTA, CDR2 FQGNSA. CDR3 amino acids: CASSLEVHSNQPQHF. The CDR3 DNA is TGTGCCAGCAGCCTTGAGGTCCATAGCAATCAGCCCCAGCATTTT.

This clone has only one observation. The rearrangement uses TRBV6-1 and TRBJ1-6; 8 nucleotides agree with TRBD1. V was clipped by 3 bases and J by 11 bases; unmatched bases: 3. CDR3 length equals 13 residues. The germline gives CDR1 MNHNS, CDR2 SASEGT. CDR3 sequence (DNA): TGTGCCAGCAGTGAGACAGGGGTAGCACCCCTCCACTTT. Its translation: CASSETGVAPLHF.

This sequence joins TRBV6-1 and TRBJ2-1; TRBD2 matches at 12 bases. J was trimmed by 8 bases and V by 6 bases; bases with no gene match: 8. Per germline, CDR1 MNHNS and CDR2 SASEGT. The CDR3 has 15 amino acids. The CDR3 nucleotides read TGTGCCAGCAGCCTATCTAGCGGGAGGGTCGATGAGCAGTTCTTC. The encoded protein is CASSLSSGRVDEQFF.